This T cell receptor beta chain came from a study of shared clonotypes between healthy human individuals. The CDR3 runs to 14 residues. CDR1 MNHEY and CDR2 SVGAGI come from the germline V gene. Trimming took 5 bases from V and 4 from J, leaving 14 bases between them. The sample holds a few counts of this clone. TCRdb's table, derived via immunoSEQ multiplex PCR, lists solely in-frame clones and lacks some. The sample contains 2 million to 2.5 million clones, about nine tenths of which appear only once. V gene TRBV6-5 combines with J gene TRBJ1-2, with a weak D call TRBD1 (5 bases). This receptor was taken from a man between 18 and 29 years old in good health. Some clones in this sample may be carry-over from other donors' samples. The sequenced material came from naive CD4+ T cells from PBMCs. As for subset: CD45RA+ positively selected. In DNA, the CDR3 is TGTGCCAGCAGTAGCGGGGGACCCCCCTATGGCTACACCTTC. This codes for CASSSGGPPYGYTF.